The rows below give T cell receptor beta chains drawn from one sample of a study of Ad26.COV2.S vaccination and SARS-CoV-2 variants. This table comes from immunoSEQ multiplex PCR, and its TCRdb copy is limited to in-frame clones, with some not included. The sample contains over 400,000 clones, 89% of which appear only once. Sequencing used peripheral blood, obtained in a trial of Ad26.COV2.S vaccine versus placebo. Receptor source: a person between 18 and 65 years old who received the Ad26.COV2.S COVID-19 vaccine or a placebo. Both conserved end residues are part of each CDR3. The D gene is left open where the match is weak. Clone sizes are given selectively: once, few, many, or a class where the clone is expanded.

TRBJ2-2 . . TRBV5-1 TGCGCCAGCACCCTTTCAGGGGCCGGGGAGCTGTTTTTT CASTLSGAGELFF
TRBJ2-5 . . TRBV20-1 TGCAGTGCTAGTGGTGGCGGGGGCTGGCAAGAGACCCAGTACTTC CSASGGGGWQETQYF
TRBJ1-6 . . TRBV4-3 TGCGCCAGCAGCCAAGTGACAGAACGGAGCTCCTATAATTCACCCCTCCACTTT CASSQVTERSSYNSPLHF
TRBJ1-1 . once TRBV6-2/TRBV6-3 TGTGCCAGCAGTTACGGCGGCCAGGGCATGAACACTGAAGCTTTCTTT CASSYGGQGMNTEAFF
TRBJ2-7 . . TRBV9 TGTGCCAGCAGCGCCCGGGGCCCCAACGAGCAGTACTTC CASSARGPNEQYF
TRBJ2-7 TRBD1 . TRBV11-1 TGTGCCAGCAGCTCCCGGGACAGGGTACACGAGCAGTACTTC CASSSRDRVHEQYF
TRBJ1-2 . . TRBV7-8 TGTGCCAGCAGCTTAGTGGGGGCTCAGGGCTACACCTTC CASSLVGAQGYTF
TRBJ1-3 . few TRBV28 TGTGCCAGCAGTCTCCAACCTGGGACACCTGGAAACACCATATATTTT CASSLQPGTPGNTIYF
TRBJ2-5 . . TRBV9 TGTGCCAGCAGCGTTACAGGGGCGGGGGAGACCCAGTACTTC CASSVTGAGETQYF
TRBJ2-2 . . TRBV6-5 TGTGCCAGCGGGCAACGGGGGATCGGGGAGCTGTTTTTT CASGQRGIGELFF
TRBJ2-5 . . TRBV7-2 TGTGCCAGCAGCTTATGGGCCCAAGAGACCCAGTACTTC CASSLWAQETQYF
TRBJ2-7 . . TRBV6-5 TGTGCCAGCAGCTTTCCCGGCCGGTTTGGCTACGAGCAGTACTTC CASSFPGRFGYEQYF
TRBJ2-3 . . TRBV5-6 TGTGCCAGCAGCTTGGTTGGGTTTGGGACCACAGATACGCAGTATTTT CASSLVGFGTTDTQYF
TRBJ2-1 . . TRBV2 TGTGCCAGCAGTGAAAGGGCAGGGTCTTTGGGACCGTACAATGAGCAGTTCTTC CASSERAGSLGPYNEQFF
TRBJ2-4 TRBD1 . TRBV4-3 TGCGCCAGCAGCCAAGATGCAGGGGGCTCGACGTGGGGGATTCAGTACTTC CASSQDAGGSTWGIQYF
TRBJ1-2 . . TRBV19 TGTGCCAGTAGCCGGGGACTTAACTATGGCTACACCTTC CASSRGLNYGYTF
TRBJ1-5 . . TRBV28 TGTGCCAGCCGAGGGAATAACAATCAGCCCCAGCATTTT CASRGNNNQPQHF